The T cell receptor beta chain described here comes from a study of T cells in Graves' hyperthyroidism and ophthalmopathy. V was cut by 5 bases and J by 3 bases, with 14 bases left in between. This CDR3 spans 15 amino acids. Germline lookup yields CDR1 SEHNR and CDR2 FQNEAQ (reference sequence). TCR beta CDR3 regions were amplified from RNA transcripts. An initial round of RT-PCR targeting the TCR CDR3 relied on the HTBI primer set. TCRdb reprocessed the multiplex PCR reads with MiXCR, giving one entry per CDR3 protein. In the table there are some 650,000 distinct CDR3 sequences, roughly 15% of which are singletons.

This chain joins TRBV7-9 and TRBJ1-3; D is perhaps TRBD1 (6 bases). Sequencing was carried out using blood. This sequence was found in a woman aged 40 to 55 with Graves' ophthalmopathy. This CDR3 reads CASSATGTDGNTIYF. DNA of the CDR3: TGTGCCAGCAGCGCTACAGGGACTGATGGAAACACCATATATTTT.